Below, 5 T cell receptor beta chains from the same sample are listed, as sequenced in a study of shared clonotypes between healthy human individuals. Measured with immunoSEQ multiplex PCR; TCRdb has only the in-frame clones, and not every one. The table includes about 2.4 million clones, over 85% detected once. The sample consisted of naive CD4+ T cells from PBMCs. Subset reported: CD45RA+ positively selected. The origin of the receptors is a man between 18 and 35 years old in good health. Some clones in this sample may be carry-over from other donors' samples.

This chain links TRBV29-1 with TRBJ1-4; D uncertain. The germline CDR1 and CDR2 sequences are SQVTM and ANQGSEA. Trimming removed 6 bases at V and 5 bases at J, with 13 bases between. The CDR3 runs 13 residues. The CDR3 sequence: CSVFRESNEKLFF. CDR3 DNA: TGCAGCGTCTTCCGGGAAAGCAATGAAAAACTGTTTTTT. Full variable domain (missing parts from reference TRBV29-1 and TRBJ1-4): SAVISQKPSRDICQRGTSLTIQCQVDSQVTMMFWYRQQPGQSLTLIATANQGSEATYESGFVIDKFPISRPNLTFSTLTVSNMSPEDSSIYLCSVFRESNEKLFFGSGTQLSVL.

The chain joins TRBV5-1 to TRBJ2-3; D may be TRBD2 (5 bases). Trimming removed 8 bases from V and 2 bases from J, with 12 bases in between. Germline CDR1 is SGHRS and CDR2 is YFSETQ. The CDR3 runs to 13 residues. The CDR3 here is CASCFGNTDTQYF. In DNA form, the CDR3 reads TGCGCCAGTTGCTTCGGGAACACAGATACGCAGTATTTT.

In nucleotides, the CDR3 is TGTGCCAGAAGCCTGGGACAGACAGCCTACGAGCAGTACTTC. Amino acid sequence: CARSLGQTAYEQYF. The rearrangement joins TRBV5-3 to TRBJ2-7, with 7 positions matching TRBD1. TRBV5-3 is an open reading frame, and its role is uncertain. The CDR3 contains 14 residues. The V gene end was trimmed by 4 bases and the J gene end by 2 bases; junction bases not matched to a gene: 6.

Only one count was recorded for this clone. V and J are TRBV7-6 and TRBJ2-2; 8 bases fit TRBD2. The CDR3 covers 15 residues. Germline CDR1 is SGHVS and CDR2 is FNYEAQ. V dropped 3 bases and J dropped 6; count of bases not matched to a gene: 6. The CDR3 spells CASSFGTSRSGELFF. The CDR3 nucleotides are TGTGCCAGCAGCTTTGGGACTAGTCGTTCCGGGGAGCTGTTTTTT.

This chain connects TRBV5-1 to TRBJ2-7; possible D gene TRBD2, 5 bases. The CDR3 is 15 amino acids. CDR1 is SGHRS, CDR2 YFSETQ, per germline. V lost 1 base and J lost 5, with 16 bases in between. The CDR3 DNA is TGCGCCAGCAGCTTGACTCAGGCCGGGGTCCACGAGCAGTACTTC. It codes for CASSLTQAGVHEQYF.